This TCR beta chain originates from a study of T-cell reconstitution after alpha-beta-depleted transplantation in children. The TCRbeta library was prepared with unique molecular identifiers. One entry per CDR3 protein results from TCRdb running MiXCR on the PCR reads. The sample lists about 360,000 distinct CDR3 sequences; about 14% were seen once. This clonotype was found a few times. Germline CDR1 reads MNHNS; CDR2 reads SASEGT. The CDR3 covers 13 residues. V lost 4 bases and J 5 bases, leaving 9 bases between the germline ends. The chain has TRBV6-1 and TRBJ1-5, with no clear D. The sequence was obtained from a human donor who donated a stem cell graft to a child with Fanconi anemia. Sequencing used PBMCs, obtained from the stem cell graft. DNA for the CDR3: TGTGCCAGCAGTGGGACTGATTATCAGCCCCAGCATTTT. This gives the protein CASSGTDYQPQHF.